One sample yielded the 7 T cell receptor beta chains listed below, sequenced in a study of T cell repertoires in cytomegalovirus infection. Each CDR3 protein is one row after TCRdb ran MiXCR on the reads. The sample has hundreds of thousands of distinct CDR3 sequences; around 30% are singletons. Their antigens are not known. The sample here was cultured CD8+ T cells from PBMCs, taken from culture after CMV antigen stimulation. The source of these receptors is a human donor in good health (CMV status not recorded). Some clones in this sample may be carry-over from other donors' samples.

This clonotype was counted between two and nine times. The CDR3 sequence is CASKGVVLDGYTF. The CDR3 DNA is TGTGCCAGTAAGGGGGTAGTTCTGGATGGCTACACCTTC. The chain uses TRBV19 and TRBJ1-2, with a possible D match to TRBD1 (6 bases). The CDR3 is 13 residues long. With 7 bases removed from V and 6 bases from J, the gap between germline ends came to 15 bases. Germline CDR1 LNHDA, CDR2 SQIVND (reference sequence).

The chain is built from TRBV27 and TRBJ1-5; tentatively, D is TRBD1 (5 bases). V dropped 2 bases and J dropped 3 bases, with 11 bases sitting between them. The germline V gene has CDR1 MNHEY and CDR2 SMNVEV (reference sequence). The CDR3 runs to 15 residues. In DNA form, the CDR3 reads TGTGCCAGCAGTTTAGCGGGGACCCTCAATCAGCCCCAGCATTTT. This encodes CASSLAGTLNQPQHF.

V and J are TRBV6-2 or TRBV6-3 and TRBJ1-2; no clear D. Per germline, CDR1 MNHEY and CDR2 SVGEGT. V lost 2 bases to trimming and J lost 3 bases, with 7 bases between them. There are 13 residues in the CDR3. For the CDR3, the DNA is TGTGCCAGCAGTTACGGTTCTCACTATGGCTACACCTTC. Translated, it gives CASSYGSHYGYTF.

V gene TRBV12-3 or TRBV12-4 combines with J gene TRBJ1-5; D ambiguous. The CDR3 has 14 residues. Trimming shortened V by 5 bases and J by 2 bases, and 10 bases separated the two germline ends. The CDR3 protein is CASSAHWGNQPQHF. Written as DNA, the CDR3 is TGTGCCAGCAGTGCCCATTGGGGCAATCAGCCCCAGCATTTT.

This clonotype was detected many times. The chain recombines TRBV4-3 with TRBJ1-1; TRBD1 agrees at 10 bases. The CDR3 sequence is 14 residues long. In germline, CDR1 is LGHNA, CDR2 YSLEER. V gave up 3 bases and J gave up 4 bases; unmatched junction bases: 2. The CDR3 nucleotides read TGCGCCAGCAGCCAGGACAGGGGGAGCACTGAAGCTTTCTTT. Amino acids: CASSQDRGSTEAFF.

This clonotype has just a few counts. The V call is TRBV4-1, the J call TRBJ1-4; D is uncertain. V dropped 4 bases and J dropped 0 bases, with 9 bases sitting between them. The CDR3 loop spans 15 amino acids. Germline V gives CDR1 MGHRA, CDR2 YSYEKL. The CDR3 region has the DNA TGCGCCAGCAGCCTCTTCCAGCCAACTAATGAAAAACTGTTTTTT. Its translation is CASSLFQPTNEKLFF.

The rearrangement uses TRBV2 and TRBJ2-1; 9 positions agree with TRBD2. With 3 bases clipped from V and 5 bases from J, the junction kept 5 bases outside the gene matches. Germline CDR1 reads SNHLY; CDR2 reads FYNNEI. The CDR3 runs 15 residues. CDR3 in amino acids: CASSDSAGGHNEQFF. CDR3 DNA: TGTGCCAGCAGTGATAGTGCGGGGGGGCACAATGAGCAGTTCTTC. The full variable domain, in which reference TRBV2 and TRBJ2-1 provide the parts outside the CDR3, is EPEVTQTPSHQVTQMGQEVILRCVPISNHLYFYWYRQILGQKVEFLVSFYNNEISEKSEIFDDQFSVERPDGSNFTLKIRSTKLEDSAMYFCASSDSAGGHNEQFFGPGTRLTVL.